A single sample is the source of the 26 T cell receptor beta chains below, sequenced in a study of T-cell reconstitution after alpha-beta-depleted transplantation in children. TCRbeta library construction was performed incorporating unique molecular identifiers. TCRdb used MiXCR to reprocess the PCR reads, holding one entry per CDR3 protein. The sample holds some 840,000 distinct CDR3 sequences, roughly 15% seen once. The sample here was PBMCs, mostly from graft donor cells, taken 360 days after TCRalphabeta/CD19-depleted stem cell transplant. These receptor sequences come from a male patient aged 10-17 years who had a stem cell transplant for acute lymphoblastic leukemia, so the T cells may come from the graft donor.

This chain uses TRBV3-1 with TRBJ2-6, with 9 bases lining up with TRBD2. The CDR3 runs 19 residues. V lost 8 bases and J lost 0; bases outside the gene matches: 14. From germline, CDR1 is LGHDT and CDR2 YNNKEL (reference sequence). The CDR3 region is CASCPFRGRASSGANVLTF. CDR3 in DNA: TGTGCCAGCTGTCCCTTTCGCGGGAGGGCCAGCTCTGGGGCCAACGTCCTGACTTTC.

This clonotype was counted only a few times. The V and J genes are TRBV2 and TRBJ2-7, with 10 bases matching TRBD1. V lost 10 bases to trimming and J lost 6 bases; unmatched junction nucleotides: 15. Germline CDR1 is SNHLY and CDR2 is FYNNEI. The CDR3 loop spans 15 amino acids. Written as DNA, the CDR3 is TGTGCCACCAAACCCGGGACAGGGGCTTTTGGCGAGCAGTACTTC. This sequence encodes CATKPGTGAFGEQYF.

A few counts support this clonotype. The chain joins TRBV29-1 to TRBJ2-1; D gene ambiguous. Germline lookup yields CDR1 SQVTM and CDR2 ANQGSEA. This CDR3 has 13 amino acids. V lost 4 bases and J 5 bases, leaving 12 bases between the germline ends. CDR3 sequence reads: CSVAEYPHNEQFF. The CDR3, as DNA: TGCAGCGTTGCAGAATATCCCCACAATGAGCAGTTCTTC.

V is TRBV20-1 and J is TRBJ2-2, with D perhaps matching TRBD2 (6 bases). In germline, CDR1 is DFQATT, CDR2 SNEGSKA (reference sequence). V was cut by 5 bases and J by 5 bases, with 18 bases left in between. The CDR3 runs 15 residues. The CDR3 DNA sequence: TGCAGTGCTCCATTGGGGGGAGCCTTAACCGGGGAGCTGTTTTTT. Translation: CSAPLGGALTGELFF.

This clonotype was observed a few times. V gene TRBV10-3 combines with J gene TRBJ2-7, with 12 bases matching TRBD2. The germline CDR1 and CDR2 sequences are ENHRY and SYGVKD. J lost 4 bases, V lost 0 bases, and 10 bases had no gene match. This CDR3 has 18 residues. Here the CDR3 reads CAISESGLAGSPVYEQYF. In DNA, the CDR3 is TGTGCCATCAGTGAGTCCGGACTAGCGGGATCCCCTGTTTACGAGCAGTACTTC.

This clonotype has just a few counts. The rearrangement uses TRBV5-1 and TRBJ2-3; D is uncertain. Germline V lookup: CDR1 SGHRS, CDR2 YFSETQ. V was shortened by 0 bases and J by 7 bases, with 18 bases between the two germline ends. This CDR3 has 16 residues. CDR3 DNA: TGCGCCAGCAGCTTGGTTCCAGGTACCTTCGGGTATACGCAGTATTTT. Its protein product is CASSLVPGTFGYTQYF.

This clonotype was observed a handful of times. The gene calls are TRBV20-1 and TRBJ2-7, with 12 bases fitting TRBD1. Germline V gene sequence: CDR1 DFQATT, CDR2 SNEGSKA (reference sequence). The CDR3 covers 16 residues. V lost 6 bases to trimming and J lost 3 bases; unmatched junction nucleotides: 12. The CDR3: CSAGPGQGATIYEQYF. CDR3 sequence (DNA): TGCAGTGCAGGACCGGGACAGGGGGCTACCATCTACGAGCAGTACTTC.

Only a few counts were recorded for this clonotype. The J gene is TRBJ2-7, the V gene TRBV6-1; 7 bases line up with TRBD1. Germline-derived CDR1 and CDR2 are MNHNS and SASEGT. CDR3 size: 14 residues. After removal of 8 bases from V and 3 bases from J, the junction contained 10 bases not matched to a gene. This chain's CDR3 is CASWGTALHYEQYF. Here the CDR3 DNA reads TGTGCCAGCTGGGGGACAGCCCTTCACTACGAGCAGTACTTC.

For the CDR3, the DNA is TGCAGTGCTAGCTGGACTAGCGGATCCTACGAGCAGTACTTC. Its protein product is CSASWTSGSYEQYF. The V and J genes are TRBV20-1 and TRBJ2-7; 10 bases align to TRBD2. This CDR3 region has 14 residues. Germline trimming cut 3 bases from V and 1 base from J; bases unmatched to any gene: 3. CDR1 is DFQATT and CDR2 is SNEGSKA in the germline V gene (reference sequence).

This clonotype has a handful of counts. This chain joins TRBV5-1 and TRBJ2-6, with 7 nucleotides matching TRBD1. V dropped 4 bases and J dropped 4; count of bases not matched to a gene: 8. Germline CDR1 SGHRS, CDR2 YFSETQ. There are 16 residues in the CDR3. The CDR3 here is CASSPVTGTGANVLTF. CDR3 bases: TGCGCCAGCAGCCCGGTGACAGGGACAGGGGCCAACGTCCTGACTTTC.

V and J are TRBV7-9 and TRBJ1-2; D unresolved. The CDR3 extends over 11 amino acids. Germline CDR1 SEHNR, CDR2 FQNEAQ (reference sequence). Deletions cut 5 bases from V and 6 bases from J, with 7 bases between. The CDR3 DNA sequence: TGTGCCAGCAGCGCCTCTAATGGCTACACCTTC. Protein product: CASSASNGYTF.

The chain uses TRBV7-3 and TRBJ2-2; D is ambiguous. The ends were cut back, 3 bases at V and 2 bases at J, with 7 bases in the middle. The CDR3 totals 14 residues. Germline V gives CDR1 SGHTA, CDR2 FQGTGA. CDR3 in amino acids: CASSFRINTGELFF. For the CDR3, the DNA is TGTGCCAGCAGCTTCCGAATTAACACCGGGGAGCTGTTTTTT.

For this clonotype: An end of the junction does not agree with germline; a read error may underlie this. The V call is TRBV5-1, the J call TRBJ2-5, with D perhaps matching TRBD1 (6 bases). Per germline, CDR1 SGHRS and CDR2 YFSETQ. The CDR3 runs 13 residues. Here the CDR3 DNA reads TGCGGCAGCAGCCGTACAGGGCTGAAGACCCAGTACTTC. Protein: CGSSRTGLKTQYF.

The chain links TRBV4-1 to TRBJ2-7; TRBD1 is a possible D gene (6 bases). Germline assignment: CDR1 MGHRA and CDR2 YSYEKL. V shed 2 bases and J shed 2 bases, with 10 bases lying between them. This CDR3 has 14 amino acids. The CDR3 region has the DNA TGCGCCAGCAGCCAATATACAGGGACCTACGAGCAGTACTTC. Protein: CASSQYTGTYEQYF.

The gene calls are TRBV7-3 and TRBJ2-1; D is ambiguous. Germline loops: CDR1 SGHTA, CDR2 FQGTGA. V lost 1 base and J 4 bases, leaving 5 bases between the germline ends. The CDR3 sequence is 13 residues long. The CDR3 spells CASSLRLYNEQFF. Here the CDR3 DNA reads TGTGCCAGCAGCTTAAGACTTTACAATGAGCAGTTCTTC. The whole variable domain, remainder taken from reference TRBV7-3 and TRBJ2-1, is GAGVSQTPSNKVTEKGKYVELRCDPISGHTALYWYRQSLGQGPEFLIYFQGTGAADDSGLPNDRFFAVRPEGSVSTLKIQRTERGDSAVYLCASSLRLYNEQFFGPGTRLTVL.

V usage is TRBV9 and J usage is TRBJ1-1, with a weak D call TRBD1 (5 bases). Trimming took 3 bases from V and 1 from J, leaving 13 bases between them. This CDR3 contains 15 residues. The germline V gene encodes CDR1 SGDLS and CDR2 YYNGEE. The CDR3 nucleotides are TGTGCCAGCAGCGCGCCGGGACGGCCGAACACTGAAGCTTTCTTT. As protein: CASSAPGRPNTEAFF.

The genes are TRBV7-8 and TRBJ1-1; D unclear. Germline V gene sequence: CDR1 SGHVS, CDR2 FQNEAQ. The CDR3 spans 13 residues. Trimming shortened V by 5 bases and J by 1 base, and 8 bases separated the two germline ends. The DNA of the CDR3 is TGTGCCAGCAGCCTTTTCGGGAACACTGAAGCTTTCTTT. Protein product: CASSLFGNTEAFF. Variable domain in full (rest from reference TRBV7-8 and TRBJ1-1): GAGVSQSPRYKVAKRGQDVALRCDPISGHVSLFWYQQALGQGPEFLTYFQNEAQLDKSGLPSDRFFAERPEGSVSTLKIQRTQQEDSAVYLCASSLFGNTEAFFGQGTRLTVV.

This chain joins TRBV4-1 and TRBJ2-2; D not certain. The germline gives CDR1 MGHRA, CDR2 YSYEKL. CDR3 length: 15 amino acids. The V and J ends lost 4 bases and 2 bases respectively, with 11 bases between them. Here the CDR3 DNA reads TGCGCCAGCAGCCGTAATGTACTCAACACCGGGGAGCTGTTTTTT. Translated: CASSRNVLNTGELFF.

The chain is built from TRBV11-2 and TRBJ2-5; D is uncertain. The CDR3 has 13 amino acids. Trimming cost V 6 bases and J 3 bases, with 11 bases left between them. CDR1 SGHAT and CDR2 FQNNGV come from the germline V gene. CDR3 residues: CASRSASKETQYF. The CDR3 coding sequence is TGTGCCAGCAGATCCGCAAGTAAAGAGACCCAGTACTTC.

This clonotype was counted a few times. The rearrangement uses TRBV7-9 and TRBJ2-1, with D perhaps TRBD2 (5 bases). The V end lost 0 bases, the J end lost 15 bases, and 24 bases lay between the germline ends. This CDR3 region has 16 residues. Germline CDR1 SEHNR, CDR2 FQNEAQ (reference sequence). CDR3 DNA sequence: TGTGCCAGCAGCTTAGCTAGGGATTTACTCCGCGGGCCAGCGTTCTTC. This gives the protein CASSLARDLLRGPAFF.

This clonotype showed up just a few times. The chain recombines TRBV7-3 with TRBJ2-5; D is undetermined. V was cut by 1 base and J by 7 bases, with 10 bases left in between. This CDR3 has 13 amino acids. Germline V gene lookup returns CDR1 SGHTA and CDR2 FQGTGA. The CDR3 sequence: CASSLILEGTQYF. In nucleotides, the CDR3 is TGTGCCAGCAGCTTAATATTAGAAGGGACCCAGTACTTC.

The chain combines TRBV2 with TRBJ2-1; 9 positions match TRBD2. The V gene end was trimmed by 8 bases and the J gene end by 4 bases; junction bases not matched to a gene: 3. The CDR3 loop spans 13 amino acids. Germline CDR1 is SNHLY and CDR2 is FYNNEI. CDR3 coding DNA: TGTGCCAGCCAGACTAGCGGTTACAATGAGCAGTTCTTC. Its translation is CASQTSGYNEQFF.

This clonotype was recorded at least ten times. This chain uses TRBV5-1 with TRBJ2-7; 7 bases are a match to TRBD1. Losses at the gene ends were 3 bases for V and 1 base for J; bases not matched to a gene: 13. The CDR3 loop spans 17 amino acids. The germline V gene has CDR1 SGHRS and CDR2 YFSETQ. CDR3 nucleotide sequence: TGCGCCAGCAGCTCGACACGGGGCGGACAGGCGTCCTACGAGCAGTACTTC. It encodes CASSSTRGGQASYEQYF.

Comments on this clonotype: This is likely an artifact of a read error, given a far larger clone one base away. The chain's CDR3 is CASTRQETQYF. CDR3 sequence (DNA): TGTGCCAGCACCCGCCAAGAGACCCAGTACTTC. The chain couples TRBV7-9 to TRBJ2-5; D is unclear. The CDR3 runs to 11 residues. The ends were cut back, 7 bases at V and 1 base at J, with 4 bases in the middle. Germline V gives CDR1 SEHNR, CDR2 FQNEAQ (reference sequence).

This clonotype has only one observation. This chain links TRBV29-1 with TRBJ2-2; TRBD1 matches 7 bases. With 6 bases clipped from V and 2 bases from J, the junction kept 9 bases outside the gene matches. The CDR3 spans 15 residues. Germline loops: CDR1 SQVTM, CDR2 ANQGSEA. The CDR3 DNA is TGCAGCGTGGAATCCGGGACAGCTAACACCGGGGAGCTGTTTTTT. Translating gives CSVESGTANTGELFF.

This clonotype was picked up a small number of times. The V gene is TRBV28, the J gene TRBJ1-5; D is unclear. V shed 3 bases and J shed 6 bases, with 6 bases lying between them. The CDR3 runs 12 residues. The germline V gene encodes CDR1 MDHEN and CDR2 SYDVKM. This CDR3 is CASSFPPQPQHF. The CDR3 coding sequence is TGTGCCAGCAGTTTTCCGCCTCAGCCCCAGCATTTT.